A single sample is the source of the 10 T cell receptor beta chains below, sequenced in a study of T cells in tumors after PD-1 blockade. Repertoires were generated with immunoSEQ multiplex PCR, while TCRdb's copy carries only in-frame clones and drops some. The sample has 50,000 or so clones, more than 75% seen once. Sequencing was performed on PBMCs, taken before anti-PD-1 treatment. These receptors came from a human donor with basal cell carcinoma.

This chain connects TRBV5-1 to TRBJ2-2, with no clear D. Germline lookup yields CDR1 SGHRS and CDR2 YFSETQ. Trimming cost V 0 bases and J 0 bases, with 15 bases left between them. The CDR3 extends over 18 amino acids. As DNA, the CDR3 is TGCGCCAGCAGCTTGGATGCAGGATTAAATGCGAACACCGGGGAGCTGTTTTTT. It specifies CASSLDAGLNANTGELFF.

V usage is TRBV28 and J usage is TRBJ1-1; D is perhaps TRBD1 (5 bases). The CDR3 is made up of 17 amino acids. V was shortened by 1 base and J by 1 base, with 16 bases between the two germline ends. Germline values: CDR1 MDHEN, CDR2 SYDVKM. This chain's CDR3 is CASSLSGFGRENTEAFF. The CDR3 nucleotides read TGTGCCAGCAGTTTATCAGGCTTTGGCAGGGAGAACACTGAAGCTTTCTTT.

The gene calls are TRBV15 and TRBJ2-3, with 8 nucleotides matching TRBD2. The CDR3 is 15 residues long. Trimming removed 5 bases from V and 3 bases from J; junction bases left unmatched: 7. CDR1 LNHNV and CDR2 YYDKDF come from the germline V gene (reference sequence). The CDR3 coding sequence is TGTGCCACCAGCCGACCGGGACTAGAAACAGATACGCAGTATTTT. It translates to CATSRPGLETDTQYF.

The CDR3 spells CTSSQTPEVAGTNIQYF. Here the CDR3 DNA reads TGCACCAGCAGCCAAACCCCGGAGGTAGCGGGGACAAACATTCAGTACTTC. The V gene is TRBV1, the J gene TRBJ2-4; whether TRBD2, the table's D call, matches the DNA was not checked. TRBV1 is classified as a pseudogene. The CDR3 sequence is 17 residues long.

J is TRBJ1-3 and V is TRBV9, with D possibly being TRBD1 (5 bases). The CDR3 runs 15 residues. In germline, CDR1 is SGDLS, CDR2 YYNGEE. V lost 3 bases to trimming and J lost 0 bases, with 10 bases between them. The CDR3, as DNA: TGTGCCAGCAGCGGCGGGACGGCCTCTGGAAACACCATATATTTT. It yields the protein CASSGGTASGNTIYF.

This sequence joins TRBV19 and TRBJ2-3, with a tentative D call TRBD2 (6 bases). Germline loops: CDR1 LNHDA, CDR2 SQIVND (reference sequence). The CDR3 length is 15 residues. Trimming removed 9 bases from V and 2 bases from J, with 18 bases in between. DNA of the CDR3: TGTGCCAGCACCGGCCGGGACTCCTTCACAGATACGCAGTATTTT. It translates to CASTGRDSFTDTQYF.

In this sample, this clone turned up a few times. The chain combines TRBV7-9 with TRBJ1-2, with a tentative D call TRBD1 (5 bases). The germline V gene encodes CDR1 SEHNR and CDR2 FQNEAQ (reference sequence). The CDR3 spans 15 residues. With 6 bases removed from V and 4 bases from J, the gap between germline ends came to 18 bases. The CDR3 reads CASRRGDHNTYGYTF. The DNA of the CDR3 is TGTGCCAGCAGACGCGGGGACCACAACACCTATGGCTACACCTTC.

V is TRBV7-3 and J is TRBJ2-7; D possibly matches TRBD1 or TRBD2 (5 bases each). Trimming took off 5 bases at V and 1 base at J, with 15 bases between the two ends. Germline loops: CDR1 SGHTA, CDR2 FQGTGA. The CDR3 totals 15 residues. Written as DNA, the CDR3 is TGTGCCAGCAGCCTCATCCGGGACCGTTCCTACGAGCAGTACTTC. Its protein is CASSLIRDRSYEQYF. Looking up the rest from reference TRBV7-3 and TRBJ2-7 gives the full variable domain: GAGVSQTPSNKVTEKGKYVELRCDPISGHTALYWYRQSLGQGPEFLIYFQGTGAADDSGLPNDRFFAVRPEGSVSTLKIQRTERGDSAVYLCASSLIRDRSYEQYFGPGTRLTVT.

The chain carries TRBV5-4 and TRBJ1-1; 8 bases map to TRBD1. Germline CDR1 and CDR2: SGHNT and YYREEE (reference sequence). This CDR3 comprises 17 residues. Trimming at V came to 2 bases and at J to 0 bases, leaving 9 bases not matched to a gene. CDR3 sequence: CASSFGTGPILNTEAFF. CDR3 sequence (DNA): TGTGCCAGCAGCTTTGGGACAGGTCCCATTCTGAACACTGAAGCTTTCTTT.

This chain connects TRBV28 to TRBJ2-3, with TRBD2 identical over 8 bases. V trimming: 3 bases; J trimming: 1 base; junction bases outside the gene matches: 6. The CDR3 sequence is 16 residues long. From germline, CDR1 is MDHEN and CDR2 SYDVKM. In DNA form, the CDR3 reads TGTGCCAGCAGTTTGACCGCGCGGGGGGGCACAGATACGCAGTATTTT. Translation gives CASSLTARGGTDTQYF.